Below are 21 T cell receptor beta chains sequenced from a single sample in a study of human T cells and chemical hapten exposure. Each CDR3 protein is one row after TCRdb ran MiXCR on the RACE reads. The profile shows about 59,000 distinct CDR3 sequences, about 11% of them singletons. Time point given: pre-sensitization, week 0. Treatment here: therapeutic diphenylcyclopropenone sensitization with weekly scalp DPC. Material: whole blood, obtained in connection with sensitization to the hapten diphenylcyclopropenone (DPC). These receptors came from a woman between 35 and 50 years old with alopecia areata. Some clones in this sample may be carry-over from other donors' samples.

The chain is built from TRBV6-2 or TRBV6-3 and TRBJ1-5, with unresolved D. Germline V gives CDR1 MNHEY, CDR2 SVGEGT. The CDR3 runs 13 residues. Trimming took 10 bases from V and 7 from J, leaving 17 bases between them. The CDR3 protein is CATSSGGRQPQHF. The CDR3 DNA sequence: TGTGCCACTTCATCGGGCGGCCGACAGCCCCAGCATTTT.

This clonotype occurred many times. The chain employs TRBV27 and TRBJ2-7; no firm D call. Trimming removed 4 bases at V and 1 base at J, with 11 bases between. CDR3 length: 14 residues. Germline-derived CDR1 and CDR2 are MNHEY and SMNVEV (reference sequence). The CDR3 loop is CASSYIPASYEQYF. The CDR3 bases are TGTGCCAGCAGTTACATCCCTGCTTCCTACGAGCAGTACTTC.

There are many counts of this clonotype. V is TRBV7-9 and J is TRBJ2-1; D is uncertain. Per the germline V gene, CDR1 is SEHNR and CDR2 is FQNEAQ (reference sequence). The CDR3 has 10 residues. V gave up 1 base and J gave up 10 bases, with 2 bases separating them. Written as DNA, the CDR3 is TGTGCCAGCAGCTTAGGCGAGCAGTTCTTC. Protein: CASSLGEQFF.

This clonotype has more than one count but fewer than ten. This chain connects TRBV5-6 to TRBJ2-5, with D hard to call. The CDR3 loop spans 12 amino acids. From germline, CDR1 is SGHDT and CDR2 YYEEEE. Trimming took off 3 bases at V and 5 bases at J, with 8 bases between the two ends. CDR3 DNA sequence: TGTGCCAGCAGCTCCCCCATGGAGACCCAGTACTTC. It yields the protein CASSSPMETQYF. Using reference TRBV5-6 and TRBJ2-5 for the parts outside the CDR3, the full variable domain is DAGVTQSPTHLIKTRGQQVTLRCSPKSGHDTVSWYQQALGQGPQFIFQYYEEEERQRGNFPDRFSGHQFPNYSSELNVNALLLGDSALYLCASSSPMETQYFGPGTRLLVL.

In its sample, this clonotype was seen many times. V gene TRBV7-9 combines with J gene TRBJ2-7; D possibly corresponds to TRBD2 (7 bases). The CDR3 spans 14 residues. The germline gives CDR1 SEHNR, CDR2 FQNEAQ (reference sequence). V dropped 1 base and J dropped 7 bases, with 14 bases sitting between them. The DNA of the CDR3 is TGTGCCAGCAGCTTAGAGGCGGGGGCGTCGGAGCAGTACTTC. This codes for CASSLEAGASEQYF.

The chain is built from TRBV29-1 and TRBJ2-1, with 10 bases aligning to TRBD2. The CDR3 contains 14 residues. Trimming removed 7 bases from V and 3 bases from J; junction bases left unmatched: 6. Germline assignment: CDR1 SQVTM and CDR2 ANQGSEA. The CDR3 DNA reads as TGCAGCGCCACTAGCGGGGATTTCTACAATGAGCAGTTCTTC. Protein product: CSATSGDFYNEQFF.

Written as DNA, the CDR3 is TGCAGCGTTGAAGATGTGGGACTCGGCTACAATGAGCAGTTCTTC. It codes for CSVEDVGLGYNEQFF. The chain links TRBV29-1 to TRBJ2-1, with D perhaps TRBD2 (6 bases). V lost 0 bases to trimming and J lost 3 bases, with 12 bases between them. The CDR3 is 15 residues long. The germline CDR1 and CDR2 sequences are SQVTM and ANQGSEA.

This clonotype was recorded many times. The V call is TRBV10-3, the J call TRBJ2-1, with D unresolved. The CDR3 extends over 12 amino acids. V lost 2 bases to trimming and J lost 10 bases, with 9 bases between them. Germline V gene sequence: CDR1 ENHRY, CDR2 SYGVKD. CDR3 bases: TGTGCCATCAGTGAGGGTCCCCGCGAGCAGTTCTTC. It is translated as CAISEGPREQFF.

Ten or more counts support this clonotype. V gene TRBV4-2 combines with J gene TRBJ2-7; either TRBD1 or TRBD2 may supply D (5 bases each). Germline V gene sequence: CDR1 LGHNA, CDR2 YNFKEQ. V dropped 6 bases and J dropped 1 base, with 16 bases sitting between them. CDR3 length: 15 residues. The CDR3 DNA sequence: TGTGCCAGCAGGTTTGGGCAGGGCGGGTCCTACGAGCAGTACTTC. It specifies CASRFGQGGSYEQYF.

This clonotype was detected many times. V is TRBV4-3 and J is TRBJ2-1; 13 bases are shared with TRBD2. This CDR3 region has 17 residues. The ends lost 0 bases at V and 6 bases at J; junction bases unmatched: 5. Germline V gives CDR1 LGHNA, CDR2 YSLEER. CDR3 in DNA: TGCGCCAGCAGCCAAGACCCACTAGCGGGAGGGTCCAATGAGCAGTTCTTC. This sequence encodes CASSQDPLAGGSNEQFF.

V gene TRBV5-6 combines with J gene TRBJ2-2; maybe TRBD2 (6 bases). V lost 0 bases to trimming and J lost 0 bases, with 9 bases between them. In germline, CDR1 is SGHDT, CDR2 YYEEEE. This CDR3 has 16 amino acids. CDR3 sequence: CASSLGRRANTGELFF. For the CDR3, the DNA is TGTGCCAGCAGCTTGGGACGGAGGGCGAACACCGGGGAGCTGTTTTTT.

This clonotype was counted many times. This rearrangement joins TRBV6-2 or TRBV6-3 to TRBJ2-1; D is perhaps TRBD1 or TRBD2 (5 bases each). V was clipped by 2 bases and J by 13 bases, with 18 bases between them. Per germline, CDR1 MNHEY and CDR2 SVGEGT. CDR3 length: 14 amino acids. The CDR3 region has the DNA TGTGCCAGCAGTTACGCTTCCGGGACCACGCCCCAGTTCTTC. Residues: CASSYASGTTPQFF.

A few counts support this clonotype. This chain connects TRBV28 to TRBJ2-1, with 13 bases lining up with TRBD2. From germline, CDR1 is MDHEN and CDR2 SYDVKM. The CDR3 length is 15 residues. V dropped 6 bases and J dropped 8; count of bases not matched to a gene: 7. The chain's CDR3 is CASRALAGGRHEQFF. The CDR3 nucleotides are TGTGCCAGCAGGGCACTAGCGGGAGGGCGGCATGAGCAGTTCTTC.

The V and J genes are TRBV7-2 and TRBJ2-2; D might be TRBD2 (5 bases). Trimming took 7 bases from V and 3 from J, leaving 12 bases between them. The CDR3 is made up of 14 amino acids. CDR1 is SGHTA, CDR2 FQGNSA, per germline. CDR3 protein: CASNPTRDTGELFF. CDR3 in DNA: TGTGCCAGCAACCCTACTAGAGACACCGGGGAGCTGTTTTTT.

This clonotype was seen ten or more times. The chain carries TRBV11-2 and TRBJ2-1; no reliable D call. Trimming took off 5 bases at V and 5 bases at J, with 1 base between the two ends. Germline V lookup: CDR1 SGHAT, CDR2 FQNNGV. This CDR3 has 10 amino acids. The CDR3 DNA sequence: TGTGCCAGCAGCCACAATGAGCAGTTCTTC. Residues: CASSHNEQFF.

CDR3 in amino acids: CASSYEVSGEKLFF. DNA of the CDR3: TGTGCCAGCAGTTACGAGGTGTCTGGGGAAAAACTGTTTTTT. This sequence joins TRBV6-5 and TRBJ1-4; D call uncertain. This CDR3 is built from 14 residues. Trimming pared 2 bases from V and 8 bases from J, leaving 12 bases between. CDR1 is MNHEY and CDR2 is SVGAGI in the germline V gene.

In nucleotides, the CDR3 is TGCAGTGCTAGAGAAGGGTTAGGATATAATTCACCCCTCCACTTT. It is translated as CSAREGLGYNSPLHF. The chain employs TRBV20-1 and TRBJ1-6; D is unresolved. V was cut by 0 bases and J by 4 bases, with 10 bases left in between. This CDR3 has 15 amino acids. Germline V gene lookup returns CDR1 DFQATT and CDR2 SNEGSKA (reference sequence).

This clonotype was observed a few times. This chain uses TRBV2 with TRBJ1-1; possibly TRBD1 for D (5 bases). Trimming left V 5 bases short and J 5 bases short, with 12 bases between. The CDR3 is 13 amino acids. The germline V gene has CDR1 SNHLY and CDR2 FYNNEI. The CDR3 nucleotides are TGTGCCAGCAGTAAGGGGAGGTTTACTGAAGCTTTCTTT. Its translation is CASSKGRFTEAFF.

This clonotype was seen at least ten times. The chain couples TRBV6-2 or TRBV6-3 to TRBJ1-4, with D possibly TRBD1 on 5 matching bases. Per germline, CDR1 MNHEY and CDR2 SVGEGT. The CDR3 runs to 16 residues. With 6 bases removed from V and 8 bases from J, the gap between germline ends came to 22 bases. The CDR3 loop is CASSEDIAGRGEKLFF. The CDR3 DNA sequence: TGTGCCAGCAGCGAAGACATTGCAGGGAGAGGCGAAAAACTGTTTTTT.

In its sample, this clonotype was seen a few times. The V and J genes are TRBV6-1 and TRBJ1-4, with D possibly TRBD1 on 6 matching bases. Germline V CDR1 and CDR2: MNHNS, SASEGT. The CDR3 spans 14 residues. Trimming cost V 6 bases and J 8 bases, with 16 bases left between them. This chain's CDR3 is CASRSGGADEKLFF. CDR3 coding DNA: TGTGCCAGCAGATCCGGGGGGGCGGACGAAAAACTGTTTTTT.

This clonotype turned up a few times. This sequence joins TRBV2 and TRBJ2-4, with 13 bases lining up with TRBD2. V shed 1 base and J 0 bases; nucleotides not matched to a gene: 9. Germline V gene lookup returns CDR1 SNHLY and CDR2 FYNNEI. The CDR3 is made up of 20 amino acids. The CDR3, as DNA: TGTGCCAGCAGTGAAGAAGGCCGGACTAGCGGGGGCCGAGCCAAAAACATTCAGTACTTC. Residues: CASSEEGRTSGGRAKNIQYF.